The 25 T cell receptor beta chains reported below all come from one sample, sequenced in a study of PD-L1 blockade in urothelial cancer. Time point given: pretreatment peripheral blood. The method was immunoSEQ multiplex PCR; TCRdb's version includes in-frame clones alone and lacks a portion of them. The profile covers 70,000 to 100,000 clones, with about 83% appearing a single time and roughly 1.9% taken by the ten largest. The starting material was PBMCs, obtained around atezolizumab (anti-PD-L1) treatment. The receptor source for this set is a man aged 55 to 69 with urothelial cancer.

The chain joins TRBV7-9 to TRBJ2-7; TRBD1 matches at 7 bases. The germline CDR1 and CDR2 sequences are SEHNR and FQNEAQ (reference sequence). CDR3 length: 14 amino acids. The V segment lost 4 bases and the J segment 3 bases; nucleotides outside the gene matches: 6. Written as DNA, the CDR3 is TGTGCCAGCAGCTCCCGGGACAGTAACTACGAGCAGTACTTC. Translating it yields CASSSRDSNYEQYF.

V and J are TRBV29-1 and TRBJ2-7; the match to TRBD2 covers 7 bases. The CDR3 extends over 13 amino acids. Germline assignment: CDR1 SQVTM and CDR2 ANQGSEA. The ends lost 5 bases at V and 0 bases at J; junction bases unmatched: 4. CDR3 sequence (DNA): TGCAGCGTTCTAGCGGCCAGCTCCTACGAGCAGTACTTC. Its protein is CSVLAASSYEQYF.

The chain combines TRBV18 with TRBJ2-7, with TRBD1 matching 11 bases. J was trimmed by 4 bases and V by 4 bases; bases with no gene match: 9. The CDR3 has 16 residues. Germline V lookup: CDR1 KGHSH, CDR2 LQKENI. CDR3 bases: TGTGCCAGCTCACTTCCCGGGACAGGGGGTATGTACGAGCAGTACTTC. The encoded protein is CASSLPGTGGMYEQYF.

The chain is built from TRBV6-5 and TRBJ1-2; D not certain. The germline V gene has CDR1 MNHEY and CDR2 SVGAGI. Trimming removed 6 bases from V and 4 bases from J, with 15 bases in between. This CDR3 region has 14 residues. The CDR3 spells CASRAAQRGYGYTF. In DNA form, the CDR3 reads TGTGCCAGCAGGGCAGCCCAAAGAGGCTATGGCTACACCTTC.

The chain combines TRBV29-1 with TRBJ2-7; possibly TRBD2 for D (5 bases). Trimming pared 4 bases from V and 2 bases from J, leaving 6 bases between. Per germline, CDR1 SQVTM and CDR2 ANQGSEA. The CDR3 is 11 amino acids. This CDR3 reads CSVGAAYEQYF. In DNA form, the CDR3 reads TGCAGCGTTGGAGCGGCCTACGAGCAGTACTTC.

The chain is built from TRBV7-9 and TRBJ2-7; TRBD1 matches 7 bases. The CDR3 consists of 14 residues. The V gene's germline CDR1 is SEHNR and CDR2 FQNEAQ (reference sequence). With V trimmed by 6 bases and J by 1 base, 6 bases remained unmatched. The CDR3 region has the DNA TGTGCCAGCAGTCCCCCGGGACAGTCCTACGAGCAGTACTTC. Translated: CASSPPGQSYEQYF.

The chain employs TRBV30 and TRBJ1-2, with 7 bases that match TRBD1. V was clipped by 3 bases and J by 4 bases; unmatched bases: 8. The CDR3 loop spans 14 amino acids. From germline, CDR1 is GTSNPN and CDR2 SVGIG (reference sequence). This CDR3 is CAWSFQGVGYGYTF. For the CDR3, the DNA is TGTGCCTGGAGCTTCCAGGGGGTGGGCTATGGCTACACCTTC. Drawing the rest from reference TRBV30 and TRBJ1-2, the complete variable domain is SQTIHQWPATLVQPVGSPLSLECTVEGTSNPNLYWYRQAAGRGLQLLFYSVGIGQISSEVPQNLSASRPQDRQFILSSKKLLLSDSGFYLCAWSFQGVGYGYTFGSGTRLTVV.

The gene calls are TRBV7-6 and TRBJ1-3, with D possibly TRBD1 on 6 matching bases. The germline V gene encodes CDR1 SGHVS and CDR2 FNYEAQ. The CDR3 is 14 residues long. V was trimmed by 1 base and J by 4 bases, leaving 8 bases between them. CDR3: CASSLDQGGNTIYF. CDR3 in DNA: TGTGCCAGCAGCTTAGATCAGGGGGGAAACACCATATATTTT.

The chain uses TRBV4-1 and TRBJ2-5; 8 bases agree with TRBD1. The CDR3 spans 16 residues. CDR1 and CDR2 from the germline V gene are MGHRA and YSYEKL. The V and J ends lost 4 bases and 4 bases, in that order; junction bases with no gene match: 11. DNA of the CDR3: TGCGCCAGCAGCCCTGCACCAGGACAGGGACTAGAGACCCAGTACTTC. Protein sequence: CASSPAPGQGLETQYF.

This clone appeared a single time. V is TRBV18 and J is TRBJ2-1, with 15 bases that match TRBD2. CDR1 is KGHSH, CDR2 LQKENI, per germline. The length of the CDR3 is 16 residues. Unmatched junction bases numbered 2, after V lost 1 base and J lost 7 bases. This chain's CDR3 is CASSPLGTSGRNEQFF. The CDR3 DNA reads TGTGCCAGCTCACCACTCGGGACTAGCGGGAGGAATGAGCAGTTCTTC.

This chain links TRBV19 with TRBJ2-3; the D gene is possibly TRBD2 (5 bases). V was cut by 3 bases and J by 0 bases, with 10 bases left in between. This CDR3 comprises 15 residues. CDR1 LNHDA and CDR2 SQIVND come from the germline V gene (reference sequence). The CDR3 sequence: CASSIGAASTDTQYF. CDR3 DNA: TGTGCCAGTAGTATTGGAGCGGCTAGCACAGATACGCAGTATTTT.

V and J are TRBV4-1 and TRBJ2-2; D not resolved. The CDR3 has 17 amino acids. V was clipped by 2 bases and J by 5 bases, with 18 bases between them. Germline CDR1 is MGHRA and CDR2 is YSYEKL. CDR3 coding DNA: TGCGCCAGCAGCCAAAGTCCCACCCTGCTCGGGACCGGGGAGCTGTTTTTT. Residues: CASSQSPTLLGTGELFF.

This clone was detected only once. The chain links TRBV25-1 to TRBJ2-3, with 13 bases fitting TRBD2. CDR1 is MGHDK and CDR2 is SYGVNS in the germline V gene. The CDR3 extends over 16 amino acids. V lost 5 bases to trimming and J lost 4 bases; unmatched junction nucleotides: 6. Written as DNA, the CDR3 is TGTGCCAGCAGTCGGGCGGGGACTAGCGGGGCAGATACGCAGTATTTT. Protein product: CASSRAGTSGADTQYF.

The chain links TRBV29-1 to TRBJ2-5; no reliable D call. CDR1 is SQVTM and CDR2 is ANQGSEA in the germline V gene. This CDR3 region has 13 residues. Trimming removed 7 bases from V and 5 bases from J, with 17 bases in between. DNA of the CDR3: TGCAGCGCCCGGGTCTCTCGTCAGGAGACCCAGTACTTC. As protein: CSARVSRQETQYF.

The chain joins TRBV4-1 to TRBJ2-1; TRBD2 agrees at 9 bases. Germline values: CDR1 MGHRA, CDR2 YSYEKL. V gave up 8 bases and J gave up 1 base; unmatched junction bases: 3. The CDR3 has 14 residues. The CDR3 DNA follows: TGCGCCAGCCGTAGCGGGGGTTCCTACAATGAGCAGTTCTTC. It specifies CASRSGGSYNEQFF.

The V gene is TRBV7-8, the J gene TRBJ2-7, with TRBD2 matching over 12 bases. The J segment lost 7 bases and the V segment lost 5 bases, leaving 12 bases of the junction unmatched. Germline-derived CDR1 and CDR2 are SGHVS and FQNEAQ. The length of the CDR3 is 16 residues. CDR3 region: CASSPVDLAGGGEQYF. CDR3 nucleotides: TGTGCCAGCAGCCCGGTAGATCTAGCGGGAGGGGGGGAGCAGTACTTC. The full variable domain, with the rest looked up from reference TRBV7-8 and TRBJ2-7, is GAGVSQSPRYKVAKRGQDVALRCDPISGHVSLFWYQQALGQGPEFLTYFQNEAQLDKSGLPSDRFFAERPEGSVSTLKIQRTQQEDSAVYLCASSPVDLAGGGEQYFGPGTRLTVT.

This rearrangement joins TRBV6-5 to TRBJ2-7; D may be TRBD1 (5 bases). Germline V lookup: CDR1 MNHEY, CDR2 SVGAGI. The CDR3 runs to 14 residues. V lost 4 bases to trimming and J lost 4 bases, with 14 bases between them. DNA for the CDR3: TGTGCCAGCAGTTTCGGAGAGACAGAATACGAGCAGTACTTC. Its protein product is CASSFGETEYEQYF.

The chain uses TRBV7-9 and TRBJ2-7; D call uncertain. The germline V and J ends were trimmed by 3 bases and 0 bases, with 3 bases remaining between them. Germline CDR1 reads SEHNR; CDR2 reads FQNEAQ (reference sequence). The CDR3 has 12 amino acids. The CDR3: CASSFISYEQYF. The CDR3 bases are TGTGCCAGCAGCTTCATCTCCTACGAGCAGTACTTC. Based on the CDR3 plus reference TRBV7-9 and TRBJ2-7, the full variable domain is DTGVSQNPRHKITKRGQNVTFRCDPISEHNRLYWYRQTLGQGPEFLTYFQNEAQLEKSRLLSDRFSAERPKGSFSTLEIQRTEQGDSAMYLCASSFISYEQYFGPGTRLTVT.

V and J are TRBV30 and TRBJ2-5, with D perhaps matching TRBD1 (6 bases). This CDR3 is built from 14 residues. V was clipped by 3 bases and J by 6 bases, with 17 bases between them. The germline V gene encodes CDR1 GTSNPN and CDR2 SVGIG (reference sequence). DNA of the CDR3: TGTGCCTGGAGCTCAGGTGAGGGGGAGCAGACCCAGTACTTC. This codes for CAWSSGEGEQTQYF.

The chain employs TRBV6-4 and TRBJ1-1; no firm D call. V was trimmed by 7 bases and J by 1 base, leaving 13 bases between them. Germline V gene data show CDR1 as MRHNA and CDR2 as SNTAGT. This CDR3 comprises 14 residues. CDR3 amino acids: CASTTELGNTEAFF. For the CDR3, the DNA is TGTGCCAGCACGACTGAGCTTGGGAACACTGAAGCTTTCTTT.

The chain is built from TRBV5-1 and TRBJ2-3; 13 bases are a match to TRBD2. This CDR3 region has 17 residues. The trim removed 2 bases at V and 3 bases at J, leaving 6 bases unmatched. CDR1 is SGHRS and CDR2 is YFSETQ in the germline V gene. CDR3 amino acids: CASSLLAGGQRTDTQYF. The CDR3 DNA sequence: TGCGCCAGCAGCTTACTAGCGGGGGGGCAGAGAACAGATACGCAGTATTTT.

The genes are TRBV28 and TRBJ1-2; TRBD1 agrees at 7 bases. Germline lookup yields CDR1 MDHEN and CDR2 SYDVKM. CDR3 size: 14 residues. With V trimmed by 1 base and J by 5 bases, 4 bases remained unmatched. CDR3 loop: CASSLSLQGYGYTF. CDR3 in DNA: TGTGCCAGCAGTTTATCGTTACAGGGGTATGGCTACACCTTC.

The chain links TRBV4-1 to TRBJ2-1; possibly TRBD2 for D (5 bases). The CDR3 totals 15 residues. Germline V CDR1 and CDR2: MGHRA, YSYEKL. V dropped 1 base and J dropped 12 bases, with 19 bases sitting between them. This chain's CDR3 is CASSQATTGVVVQFF. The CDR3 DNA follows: TGCGCCAGCAGCCAAGCGACTACCGGGGTGGTAGTGCAGTTCTTC.

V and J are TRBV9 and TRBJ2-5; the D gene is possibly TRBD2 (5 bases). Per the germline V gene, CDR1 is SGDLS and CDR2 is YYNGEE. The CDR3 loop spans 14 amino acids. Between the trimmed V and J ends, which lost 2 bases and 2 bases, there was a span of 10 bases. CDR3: CASSVLSGQETQYF. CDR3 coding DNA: TGTGCCAGCAGCGTCCTCAGCGGACAAGAGACCCAGTACTTC.

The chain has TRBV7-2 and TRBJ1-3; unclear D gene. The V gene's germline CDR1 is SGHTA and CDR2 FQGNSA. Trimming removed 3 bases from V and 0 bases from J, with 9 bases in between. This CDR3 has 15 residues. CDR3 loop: CASSLSGNSGNTIYF. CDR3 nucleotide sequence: TGTGCCAGCAGCTTGTCCGGGAACTCTGGAAACACCATATATTTT.